Presented here are 32 T cell receptor beta chains from one specimen sequenced in a study of cytomegalovirus exposure and HLA in healthy donors. PCR primers comprised 60 Vbeta and 13 Jbeta primers. Here immunoSEQ multiplex PCR was the method, and the copy in TCRdb shows in-frame clones only, minus some. Of around 110,000 clones in the sample, 71% were seen once. Material for sequencing was PBMCs. All receptors derive from a female donor in good health and CMV-seronegative.

The chain carries TRBV18 and TRBJ2-3; maybe TRBD1 (6 bases). CDR3 size: 13 residues. V was trimmed by 5 bases and J by 3 bases, leaving 9 bases between them. CDR1 is KGHSH, CDR2 LQKENI, per germline. The CDR3 bases are TGTGCCAGCTCATCCCAGGGGACAGATACGCAGTATTTT. Its protein is CASSSQGTDTQYF.

The V call is TRBV30, the J call TRBJ2-5; D is ambiguous. Germline V gene data show CDR1 as GTSNPN and CDR2 as SVGIG (reference sequence). V gave up 0 bases and J gave up 5 bases, with 13 bases separating them. CDR3 length equals 14 residues. CDR3 in amino acids: CAWSVGGHGETQYF. CDR3 bases: TGTGCCTGGAGTGTCGGCGGCCACGGGGAGACCCAGTACTTC.

This clone turned up a few times. The gene calls are TRBV6-5 and TRBJ1-2; D is undetermined. V was trimmed by 6 bases and J by 4 bases, leaving 12 bases between them. The germline gives CDR1 MNHEY, CDR2 SVGAGI. This CDR3 is built from 13 residues. Written as DNA, the CDR3 is TGTGCCAGCAGCCCGCGGAAGTCCTATGGCTACACCTTC. Residues: CASSPRKSYGYTF.

In its sample, this clone was seen a few times. The V gene is TRBV6-5, the J gene TRBJ1-6, with no clear D. In germline, CDR1 is MNHEY, CDR2 SVGAGI. V lost 5 bases to trimming and J lost 6 bases, with 11 bases between them. This CDR3 comprises 14 residues. The CDR3 nucleotides read TGTGCCAGCAGTGGGAGATCCCTTAATTCACCCCTCCACTTT. Translation: CASSGRSLNSPLHF.

This chain joins TRBV12-5 and TRBJ2-7; perhaps TRBD1 as D (5 bases). V was trimmed by 1 base and J by 6 bases, leaving 13 bases between them. Per the germline V gene, CDR1 is LGHNT and CDR2 is FRNRAP. CDR3 length: 14 amino acids. As DNA, the CDR3 is TGTGCTAGTGGTTTGGGGGGCAGTAATTCCGAGCAGTACTTC. It codes for CASGLGGSNSEQYF. Filled out from reference TRBV12-5 and TRBJ2-7, the complete variable domain reads DARVTQTPRHKVTEMGQEVTMRCQPILGHNTVFWYRQTMMQGLELLAYFRNRAPLDDSGMPKDRFSAEMPDATLATLKIQPSEPRDSAVYFCASGLGGSNSEQYFGPGTRLTVT.

The gene calls are TRBV28 and TRBJ2-5; weak D call: TRBD2 (6 bases). The DNA end is more similar to TRBJ2-7, so the J call may be wrong. This CDR3 region has 15 residues. Per the germline V gene, CDR1 is MDHEN and CDR2 is SYDVKM. The CDR3 DNA is TGTGCCAGCAGTCCGGGACTGCGCCTACTCTACGAGCAGTACTTC. Its translation: CASSPGLRLLYEQYF.

The chain has TRBV27 and TRBJ2-2; 8 bases fit TRBD1. The CDR3 is 15 amino acids. The germline gives CDR1 MNHEY, CDR2 SMNVEV (reference sequence). Trimming at V came to 1 base and at J to 5 bases, leaving 3 bases not matched to a gene. Here the CDR3 reads CASSLWTGRTGELFF. The CDR3 DNA reads TGTGCCAGCAGTTTATGGACAGGGAGGACCGGGGAGCTGTTTTTT.

J is TRBJ2-7 and V is TRBV2, with 10 nucleotides matching TRBD2. The J call could be wrong; TRBJ2-5 is a better fit for the DNA end. The CDR3 is 15 amino acids. CDR1 and CDR2 (germline): SNHLY, FYNNEI. CDR3 amino acids: CASRDSSGSAETQYF. The DNA for the CDR3 is TGTGCCAGCAGGGACTCTAGCGGGAGTGCAGAGACCCAGTACTTC.

This rearrangement joins TRBV7-8 to TRBJ2-1; possible D gene TRBD1, 6 bases. Trimming stripped 3 bases from V and 10 bases from J, with 10 bases between. The CDR3 is made up of 12 amino acids. CDR1 SGHVS and CDR2 FQNEAQ come from the germline V gene. This CDR3 is CASSLTGNEQFF. Written as DNA, the CDR3 is TGTGCCAGCAGCTTGACAGGAAACGAGCAGTTCTTC.

The rearrangement links TRBV5-1 to TRBJ2-5; D perhaps matches TRBD2 (5 bases). The CDR3 has 12 amino acids. CDR1 is SGHRS and CDR2 is YFSETQ in the germline V gene. The V end was cut by 4 bases, the J end by 13 bases, with 17 bases between. In nucleotides, the CDR3 is TGCGCCAGCAGCCCCACCGGGGTTCAGCTGTACTTC. Protein product: CASSPTGVQLYF.

CDR3 in amino acids: CASRPSRGAQYF. The CDR3 DNA reads as TGTGCCAGCAGACCTAGCCGTGGAGCCCAGTACTTC. The chain employs TRBV7-9 and TRBJ2-5; D is perhaps TRBD2 (5 bases). Germline V gives CDR1 SEHNR, CDR2 FQNEAQ (reference sequence). The CDR3 has 12 residues. Trimming stripped 6 bases from V and 9 bases from J, with 14 bases between.

This chain connects TRBV4-2 to TRBJ1-2, with D perhaps TRBD1 (5 bases). Trimming pared 1 base from V and 2 bases from J, leaving 8 bases between. Germline CDR1 LGHNA, CDR2 YNFKEQ. The CDR3 is made up of 14 amino acids. CDR3 DNA sequence: TGTGCCAGCAGCCAAGCGGAGGGGAACTATGGCTACACCTTC. Its translation: CASSQAEGNYGYTF.

V and J are TRBV5-1 and TRBJ1-2, with 7 bases identical to TRBD1. CDR3 size: 17 residues. V shed 0 bases and J 5 bases; nucleotides not matched to a gene: 13. CDR1 and CDR2 from the germline V gene are SGHRS and YFSETQ. The DNA of the CDR3 is TGCGCCAGCAGCTTGGACGCCACGACAGGGAAAGGTTATGGCTACACCTTC. It encodes CASSLDATTGKGYGYTF.

There are a few counts of this clone. The rearrangement uses TRBV6-5 and TRBJ1-2; D possibly corresponds to TRBD1 (5 bases). Between the trimmed V and J ends, which lost 7 bases and 7 bases, there was a span of 10 bases. CDR1 and CDR2 (germline): MNHEY, SVGAGI. The CDR3 extends over 11 amino acids. The CDR3: CASMGGSGYTF. The CDR3 DNA sequence: TGTGCCAGCATGGGGGGGTCTGGCTACACCTTC.

The V call is TRBV2, the J call TRBJ2-6, with TRBD1 matching 7 bases. The V gene end was trimmed by 8 bases and the J gene end by 12 bases; junction bases not matched to a gene: 13. The CDR3 has 14 residues. Germline-derived CDR1 and CDR2 are SNHLY and FYNNEI. As DNA, the CDR3 is TGTGCCAGCTTGGCCCGACAGGGCCTAGGCGTCCTGACTTTC. Translating gives CASLARQGLGVLTF.

The table lists this clone with a few counts. The V and J genes are TRBV4-3 and TRBJ2-7, with a tentative D call TRBD2 (6 bases). The J call may be incorrect, as the DNA end agrees better with TRBJ2-1. The CDR3 sequence is 15 residues long. The germline V gene has CDR1 LGHNA and CDR2 YSLEER. The CDR3 DNA reads TGCGCCAGCAGCCACTCAAGATCGGGAGTCAATGAGCAGTTCTTC. Translated, it gives CASSHSRSGVNEQFF.

This clone has only a few counts. V and J are TRBV7-2 and TRBJ2-5; 13 nucleotides align to TRBD2. The DNA matches TRBJ2-7 better at its end, which makes the J call doubtful. The V gene's germline CDR1 is SGHTA and CDR2 FQGNSA. This CDR3 comprises 16 residues. The DNA of the CDR3 is TGTGCCAGCAGCTCACGGACTAGCGGGAGCCGCTACGAGCAGTACTTC. This sequence encodes CASSSRTSGSRYEQYF.

This rearrangement joins TRBV7-9 to TRBJ2-1, with D uncertain. The CDR3 totals 15 residues. In germline, CDR1 is SEHNR, CDR2 FQNEAQ (reference sequence). Deletions cut 3 bases from V and 4 bases from J, with 13 bases between. The CDR3: CASSFVDPYYNEQFF. CDR3 coding DNA: TGTGCCAGCAGCTTTGTAGATCCCTATTACAATGAGCAGTTCTTC.

This sequence joins TRBV7-3 and TRBJ2-3; TRBD2 matches 11 bases. This CDR3 has 15 residues. V dropped 6 bases and J dropped 2; count of bases not matched to a gene: 4. The germline CDR1 and CDR2 sequences are SGHTA and FQGTGA. CDR3 in amino acids: CASSLLAGVTDTQYF. CDR3 DNA sequence: TGTGCCAGCAGTTTACTAGCGGGGGTCACAGATACGCAGTATTTT. The full variable domain, its missing parts supplied by reference TRBV7-3 and TRBJ2-3, is GAGVSQTPSNKVTEKGKYVELRCDPISGHTALYWYRQSLGQGPEFLIYFQGTGAADDSGLPNDRFFAVRPEGSVSTLKIQRTERGDSAVYLCASSLLAGVTDTQYFGPGTRLTVL.

The V call is TRBV7-2, the J call TRBJ2-3, with 10 bases aligning to TRBD2. Germline loops: CDR1 SGHTA, CDR2 FQGNSA. This CDR3 comprises 15 residues. Trimming removed 4 bases from V and 1 base from J; junction bases left unmatched: 2. For the CDR3, the DNA is TGTGCCAGCAGCTCCCTAGCGGGGGGCACAGATACGCAGTATTTT. Amino acids: CASSSLAGGTDTQYF. Together with reference TRBV7-2 and TRBJ2-3, the CDR3 gives the full variable domain: GAGVSQSPSNKVTEKGKDVELRCDPISGHTALYWYRQSLGQGLEFLIYFQGNSAPDKSGLPSDRFSAERTGGSVSTLTIQRTQQEDSAVYLCASSSLAGGTDTQYFGPGTRLTVL.

The rearrangement uses TRBV2 and TRBJ2-5; the match to TRBD2 covers 9 bases. V lost 0 bases to trimming and J lost 2 bases; unmatched junction nucleotides: 13. This CDR3 comprises 19 residues. The germline V gene encodes CDR1 SNHLY and CDR2 FYNNEI. The CDR3 DNA reads as TGTGCCAGCAGTGAAGCGGCTGGCCGGCTAGCGGGAAATCAAGAGACCCAGTACTTC. Its protein product is CASSEAAGRLAGNQETQYF.

The chain employs TRBV7-3 and TRBJ2-1, with 12 bases lining up with TRBD2. Trimming took 4 bases from V and 7 from J; bases not matched to a gene: 8. Germline values: CDR1 SGHTA, CDR2 FQGTGA. CDR3 length equals 16 residues. The CDR3 region is CASSSWTSGERNEQFF. DNA of the CDR3: TGTGCCAGCAGCTCCTGGACTAGCGGGGAACGAAATGAGCAGTTCTTC.

The CDR3 region has the DNA TGCGCCAGCAGCCCGACAGGCGTCCCTATCACGGGGAGCGACGAGCAGTACTTC. As protein: CASSPTGVPITGSDEQYF. The chain combines TRBV4-1 with TRBJ2-7; D may be TRBD1 (6 bases). Germline assignment: CDR1 MGHRA and CDR2 YSYEKL. V was trimmed by 4 bases and J by 5 bases, leaving 27 bases between them. This CDR3 contains 18 residues.

The chain employs TRBV19 and TRBJ2-1; a possible D gene is TRBD2 (5 bases). Germline V lookup: CDR1 LNHDA, CDR2 SQIVND (reference sequence). The CDR3 has 13 amino acids. Between the trimmed V and J ends, which lost 4 bases and 1 base, there was a span of 5 bases. The chain's CDR3 is CASSTGSYNEQFF. The CDR3 DNA reads as TGTGCCAGTAGTACGGGGTCCTACAATGAGCAGTTCTTC. The full variable domain, completed using reference TRBV19 and TRBJ2-1, is DGGITQSPKYLFRKEGQNVTLSCEQNLNHDAMYWYRQDPGQGLRLIYYSQIVNDFQKGDIAEGYSVSREKKESFPLTVTSAQKNPTAFYLCASSTGSYNEQFFGPGTRLTVL.

The V gene is TRBV6-5, the J gene TRBJ2-3; the match to TRBD2 covers 7 bases. This CDR3 has 16 amino acids. The V gene's germline CDR1 is MNHEY and CDR2 SVGAGI. Losses at the gene ends were 4 bases for V and 4 bases for J; bases not matched to a gene: 11. The CDR3 loop reads CASSSGGGGLADTQYF. The DNA of the CDR3 is TGTGCCAGCAGTTCGGGCGGGGGAGGACTGGCAGATACGCAGTATTTT.

V usage is TRBV2 and J usage is TRBJ2-2; TRBD2 aligns across 11 bases. The V gene end was trimmed by 7 bases and the J gene end by 2 bases; junction bases not matched to a gene: 3. The germline V gene has CDR1 SNHLY and CDR2 FYNNEI. The CDR3 is 15 amino acids. This chain's CDR3 is CASTRLAGNTGELFF. CDR3 bases: TGTGCCAGCACCCGACTAGCGGGAAACACCGGGGAGCTGTTTTTT.

The V and J genes are TRBV7-9 and TRBJ2-7, with D possibly TRBD1 on 6 matching bases. Deletions cut 1 base from V and 6 bases from J, with 16 bases between. Germline V gene data show CDR1 as SEHNR and CDR2 as FQNEAQ (reference sequence). The CDR3 is 15 residues long. For the CDR3, the DNA is TGTGCCAGCAGCTTAGTCACAGGGCCGAGTTCCGAGCAGTACTTC. Protein: CASSLVTGPSSEQYF.

This chain uses TRBV6-1 with TRBJ2-3, with 14 nucleotides matching TRBD2. With V trimmed by 10 bases and J by 3 bases, 6 bases remained unmatched. The CDR3 spans 15 residues. Germline-derived CDR1 and CDR2 are MNHNS and SASEGT. CDR3 protein: CATRLAGGPTDTQYF. CDR3 bases: TGTGCCACAAGACTAGCGGGAGGGCCTACAGATACGCAGTATTTT.

The chain couples TRBV19 to TRBJ2-7, with a weak D call TRBD2 (6 bases). This CDR3 has 13 residues. CDR1 and CDR2 (germline): LNHDA, SQIVND (reference sequence). The germline V and J ends were trimmed by 3 bases and 6 bases, with 12 bases remaining between them. The CDR3 bases are TGTGCCAGTAGTATGGAGGGCCGGAGCGAGCAGTACTTC. Translating it yields CASSMEGRSEQYF. Together with reference TRBV19 and TRBJ2-7, the CDR3 gives the full variable domain: DGGITQSPKYLFRKEGQNVTLSCEQNLNHDAMYWYRQDPGQGLRLIYYSQIVNDFQKGDIAEGYSVSREKKESFPLTVTSAQKNPTAFYLCASSMEGRSEQYFGPGTRLTVT.

The rearrangement uses TRBV6-5 and TRBJ2-1; D may be TRBD1 (5 bases). The CDR3 is 12 amino acids. Germline V gives CDR1 MNHEY, CDR2 SVGAGI. The V gene lost 5 bases and the J gene lost 4 bases, with 6 bases spanning the gap. CDR3 sequence: CASSTGYNEQFF. The CDR3 DNA follows: TGTGCCAGCAGTACAGGATACAATGAGCAGTTCTTC.

The CDR3, as DNA: TGTGCCAGTAGTATAACAGGCGTAAACACTGAAGCTTTCTTT. Protein sequence: CASSITGVNTEAFF. The V call is TRBV19, the J call TRBJ1-1; the D gene is possibly TRBD1 (5 bases). Trimming took off 2 bases at V and 2 bases at J, with 9 bases between the two ends. This CDR3 has 14 residues. Looked up from germline, CDR1 is LNHDA and CDR2 is SQIVND (reference sequence).

This rearrangement joins TRBV5-1 to TRBJ2-3; 7 bases fit TRBD2. The CDR3 totals 15 residues. J was trimmed by 4 bases and V by 6 bases; bases with no gene match: 11. The germline CDR1 and CDR2 sequences are SGHRS and YFSETQ. CDR3 sequence: CASNLWGGRADTQYF. DNA for the CDR3: TGCGCCAGCAATCTATGGGGAGGGCGGGCAGATACGCAGTATTTT.